The present entry profiles one T cell receptor beta chain with its context. Its target antigen remains unknown. There are no base qualities to consult, and no much larger clone falls within one base. V and J are truncated by 6 bases and 8 bases respectively, leaving an intervening sequence of 23 bases. Reading from cysteine to phenylalanine, the CDR3 counts 16 amino acids. Solely the CDR3 DNA is kept, with 48 bases framed from the first base. The germline V gene yields SNHLY for CDR1 and FYNNEI for CDR2. RNA was extracted using the RNeasy kit, and roughly 0.5 to 1 ug of the RNA was reverse transcribed with random hexamers. TCR beta CDR3 regions were amplified with the immunoSEQ multiplex PCR assay covering 54 Vbeta and 13 Jbeta segments. PCR amplification bias was corrected using a synthetic template baseline for primer optimization and computational correction. The authors processed their data as follows. Only productive sequences were kept, with reads annotated to V, D and J genes according to IMGT and analyzed in immunoSEQ Analyzer. Clonality was calculated as one minus the Shannon entropy normalized by log2 of the number of productive unique sequences. Public and private clones were assessed among the 100 most prevalent clones of each patient and control. Clones were defined as Susac-specific if absent from the healthy and MS cohorts, from over a thousand published viral clones and from other ImmuneACCESS disease sequences. TCRdb reanalyzed the raw reads on its own, using fastp at Q25 for trimming and MiXCR for clone calling, and kept in-frame beta chains. One record per CDR3 amino acid sequence lists the most common genes and DNA. The V and J calls reflect TCRdb's pipeline rather than the authors' work. The sample profile shows 200,000 or so distinct CDR3 sequences; approximately 90% of them were found once. The ten largest clonotypes hold around 0.14% of the sample.

High-throughput TCR beta sequencing profiled peripheral blood CD8+ and CD4+ T cells from healthy donors, Susac syndrome patients and multiple sclerosis patients. The multiple sclerosis controls were treatment-naive patients who had stable or active relapsing-remitting disease and met the revised McDonald criteria. Bulk CD8+ and CD4+ T cells were purified magnetically by negative isolation, whereas CD8+ TEMRA cells were enriched by FACS. Blood was collected in EDTA tubes and processed within 24 hours, with PBMCs isolated through density gradient centrifugation. PBMCs destined for TCR sequencing were cryopreserved in liquid nitrogen and later thawed in a 37 °C water bath. Purity of sorted or isolated CD4+, CD8+ and CD8+ TEMRA cells was at least 90%. The data originate from a study of CD8 T cells in Susac syndrome (dated 2019 in TCRdb). For the wider study: The study used repertoire sequencing to test whether antigen drove CD8+ T cell activation and differentiation in Susac syndrome. CD8+ T cell repertoire clonality was compared between over 9 healthy donors, approximately 14 Susac syndrome patients and 15 multiple sclerosis patients. The investigation overall reported the following: The number of individuals in the TCR sequencing and HLA analysis was acknowledged as relatively small.

The chain was built from TRBV2 and TRBJ2-4, with the D segment possibly TRBD1 or TRBD2, each aligning over 5 bases. The sample taken for sequencing was CD8+ T cells from PBMCs. The sequence derives from a human donor with multiple sclerosis. The CDR3 protein: CASSRGGAAGADIQYF. The nucleotide sequence reads TGTGCCAGCAGCCGTGGTGGGGCAGCCGGGGCGGACATTCAGTACTTC.